This T cell receptor beta chain was captured in a study of spatial heterogeneity in lung cancer. Study-level information: Alpha-chain sequences were consistently detected in smaller numbers than beta-chain sequences.

Time point meaning: sample taken at primary tumor resection. The input material, whole RNA from tumor, nontumor lung or frozen PBMC, was sequenced unsorted. Samples came from roughly 75 TRACERx patients with untreated early-stage lung cancer. The CDR3 is made up of 15 amino acids. Per germline, CDR1 DFQATT and CDR2 SNEGSKA (reference sequence). V was pared by 3 bases and J by 5 bases, with 19 bases between. A single record per CDR3 protein comes from TCRdb applying MiXCR to the 5' RACE reads. The sample lists 39,000 or so distinct CDR3 sequences; 6% to 8% were seen once. This receptor was obtained from a male donor with early-stage non-small cell lung cancer. The V and J genes are TRBV20-1 and TRBJ1-1, with D possibly TRBD1 on 6 matching bases. The sample in question was PBMCs, obtained at surgery. The CDR3 spells CSARLPGGRGTEAFF. Here the CDR3 DNA reads TGCAGTGCTAGGCTACCGGGGGGGAGGGGGACTGAAGCTTTCTTT.